This T cell receptor (beta chain) was found in a study of T cells in Graves' hyperthyroidism and ophthalmopathy. Whole-study findings and limits: From stable hyperthyroidism, ophthalmopathy was separated by a 13 V-J model.

The CDR3 consists of 16 residues. V dropped 7 bases and J dropped 0 bases, with 17 bases sitting between them. In germline, CDR1 is MNHNS, CDR2 SASEGT. Template material for amplifying TCR beta CDR3 regions consisted of RNA transcripts. TCR CDR3 regions were first amplified by RT-PCR with HTBI primers. TCRdb called the multiplex PCR reads again in MiXCR, with one record for every CDR3 protein. The sample records 400,000 to 500,000 distinct CDR3 sequences, roughly 14% being singletons. This clonotype was counted many times. Its antigen is undetermined. The sequence was collected from a man younger than 30 with Graves' ophthalmopathy. This rearrangement joins TRBV6-1 to TRBJ2-3; D possibly corresponds to TRBD2 (6 bases). The sequenced material came from blood. CDR3 in DNA: TGTGCCAGCACCATAAGTGGGGGGACTAGCACAGATACGCAGTATTTT. Its translation: CASTISGGTSTDTQYF.